These 8 T cell receptor beta chains were all obtained from the same sample, sequenced in a study of human T cells and chemical hapten exposure. Indicated time point: pre-sensitization, week 0. Treatment in this sample: therapeutic diphenylcyclopropenone sensitization with weekly scalp DPC. In TCRdb, the RACE reads were re-called with MiXCR into one record per CDR3 protein. There are over 300,000 distinct CDR3 sequences in the sample; 5.1% occur only once, and just over 2.5% lies in the top ten. Sequences were derived from whole blood, sampled in connection with sensitization to the hapten diphenylcyclopropenone (DPC). The receptors here all came from a woman aged 50 to 60 with alopecia areata. Some clones in this sample may be carry-over from other donors' samples.

The rearrangement links TRBV5-4 to TRBJ2-3, with D perhaps TRBD1 (5 bases). Germline CDR1 is SGHNT and CDR2 is YYREEE (reference sequence). The CDR3 is 13 residues long. V was clipped by 4 bases and J by 5 bases, with 11 bases between them. The DNA of the CDR3 is TGTGCCAGCAGCAGTACAGGTGAAGATACGCAGTATTTT. It yields the protein CASSSTGEDTQYF.

In this sample, this clonotype turned up a few times. The V and J genes are TRBV12-5 and TRBJ1-1; weak D call: TRBD1 (5 bases). Trimming left V 0 bases short and J 1 base short, with 12 bases between. The CDR3 covers 16 residues. CDR1 is LGHNT and CDR2 is FRNRAP in the germline V gene. The CDR3 reads CASGLVLVRANTEAFF. The CDR3 nucleotides read TGTGCTAGTGGTTTGGTACTGGTCAGGGCGAACACTGAAGCTTTCTTT.

This clonotype was seen repeatedly, ten times or more. V and J are TRBV6-2 or TRBV6-3 and TRBJ1-5, with D possibly matching TRBD1 (6 bases). The CDR3 sequence is 15 residues long. The V gene lost 4 bases and the J gene lost 0 bases, with 10 bases spanning the gap. The germline V gene encodes CDR1 MNHEY and CDR2 SVGEGT. CDR3 amino acids: CASSWTAYSNQPQHF. The CDR3 DNA sequence: TGTGCCAGCAGTTGGACAGCTTATAGCAATCAGCCCCAGCATTTT.

This clonotype occurred many times. CDR3 residues: CASSQGLMNTEAFF. CDR3 nucleotide sequence: TGTGCCAGCAGCCAGGGCCTCATGAACACTGAAGCTTTCTTT. The V call is TRBV6-2 or TRBV6-3, the J call TRBJ1-1, with D perhaps matching TRBD1 (5 bases). CDR3 length equals 14 residues. Germline CDR1 is MNHEY and CDR2 is SVGEGT. Deletions cut 6 bases from V and 0 bases from J, with 11 bases between.

This clonotype was observed at least ten times. The V and J genes are TRBV12-3 or TRBV12-4 and TRBJ1-1, with a weak D call TRBD1 (6 bases). This CDR3 has 13 amino acids. The V gene lost 4 bases and the J gene lost 0 bases, with 6 bases spanning the gap. CDR3 coding DNA: TGTGCCAGCAGTTACAGGGTGAACACTGAAGCTTTCTTT. Translated: CASSYRVNTEAFF.

In its sample, this clonotype was seen many times. Written as DNA, the CDR3 is TGCAGTGCTGCGGACTCCGGGACTAGCTACTACGAGCAGTACTTC. Amino acids: CSAADSGTSYYEQYF. The chain couples TRBV20-1 to TRBJ2-7, with 9 bases identical to TRBD2. The CDR3 is 15 residues long. From germline, CDR1 is DFQATT and CDR2 SNEGSKA (reference sequence). Trimming removed 5 bases from V and 3 bases from J; junction bases left unmatched: 11.

The genes are TRBV5-8 and TRBJ1-2; D unresolved. The CDR3 loop spans 17 amino acids. V lost 0 bases and J 4 bases, leaving 19 bases between the germline ends. Germline V CDR1 and CDR2: SGHTS, YDEGEE. This CDR3 reads CASSLEVVSEPVYGYTF. CDR3 nucleotides: TGTGCCAGCAGCTTGGAAGTTGTGAGTGAGCCCGTCTATGGCTACACCTTC. Combining the CDR3 with reference TRBV5-8 and TRBJ1-2 gives the whole variable domain EAGVTQSPTHLIKTRGQQATLRCSPISGHTSVYWYQQALGLGLQFLLWYDEGEERNRGNFPPRFSGRQFPNYSSELNVNALELEDSALYLCASSLEVVSEPVYGYTFGSGTRLTVV.

Ten or more counts support this clonotype. In DNA, the CDR3 is TGTGCCAGCAGTCCCCGGACAGGGGGCCTCGAGCAGTACTTC. As protein: CASSPRTGGLEQYF. The chain links TRBV27 to TRBJ2-7, with 11 bases matching TRBD1. V lost 5 bases to trimming and J lost 6 bases; unmatched junction nucleotides: 6. This CDR3 has 14 residues. Germline V gene lookup returns CDR1 MNHEY and CDR2 SMNVEV (reference sequence).